The rows below give T cell receptor beta chains drawn from one sample of a study of human T cells and chemical hapten exposure. A single record per CDR3 protein comes from TCRdb applying MiXCR to the RACE reads. The table shows tens of thousands of distinct CDR3 sequences, with roughly 6.7% occurring only once. This material consisted of whole blood, taken in connection with sensitization to the hapten diphenylcyclopropenone (DPC). These receptors all come from a woman younger than 45 with alopecia areata. Some clones in this sample may be carry-over from other donors' samples. Both conserved end residues are part of each CDR3. A D gene is named only where the DNA matches it firmly. Clone size is not always given. Where it is, it says once, few, many or a class for expanded clones.

>TRBV14|18|many|TRBD1|TRBJ2-2
CASSIDFPGTGRTGELFF
TGTGCCAGCAGCATAGATTTTCCCGGGACAGGGCGCACCGGGGAGCTGTTTTTT
>TRBV20-1|14|many|.|TRBJ1-6
CSASLTGRDSPLHF
TGCAGTGCCAGTTTGACAGGTCGAGATTCACCCCTCCACTTT
>TRBV5-4|13|many|.|TRBJ1-1
CASSLGQDTEAFF
TGTGCCAGCAGCTTGGGACAGGACACTGAAGCTTTCTTT
>TRBV5-4|13|many|TRBD1|TRBJ2-1
CATIRDSRNEQFF
TGTGCCACAATCCGGGACAGTCGCAATGAGCAGTTCTTC
>TRBV10-3|14|many|.|TRBJ2-6
CASGTAAGANVLTF
TGTGCCAGCGGGACAGCAGCTGGGGCCAACGTCCTGACTTTC
>TRBV5-5|15|few|.|TRBJ1-3
CASTLQEYSGNTIYF
TGTGCCAGCACCCTACAGGAGTACTCTGGAAACACCATATATTTT
>TRBV5-1|14|few|.|TRBJ1-4
CASTVKTLNEKLFF
TGCGCCAGCACCGTCAAGACCCTCAATGAAAAACTGTTTTTT
>TRBV30|14|many|.|TRBJ1-2
CAWRAVTVNYGYTF
TGTGCCTGGAGGGCCGTGACGGTAAACTATGGCTACACCTTC
>TRBV29-1|11|many|TRBD1|TRBJ2-1
CSGRQGGEQFF
TGCAGCGGACGACAGGGGGGTGAGCAGTTCTTC
>TRBV6-5|15|many|TRBD1|TRBJ1-1
CASKGAGFGNTEAFF
TGTGCCAGCAAGGGGGCAGGGTTCGGGAACACTGAAGCTTTCTTT
>TRBV2|15|many|.|TRBJ1-1
CASRRGRSTNTEAFF
TGTGCCAGCAGGAGGGGACGCAGTACGAACACTGAAGCTTTCTTT
>TRBV29-1|13|many|.|TRBJ1-2
CSVLPGQNYGYTF
TGCAGCGTCCTCCCCGGGCAGAACTATGGCTACACCTTC
>TRBV12-3/TRBV12-4|15|many|.|TRBJ1-6
CASKNYRVNNSPLHF
TGTGCCAGCAAGAATTACAGGGTTAATAATTCACCCCTCCACTTT
>TRBV11-2|14|.|.|TRBJ2-7
CASSSWDALFGQYF
TGTGCCAGCAGCTCGTGGGACGCACTTTTTGGGCAGTACTTC
>TRBV6-6|14|many|TRBD2|TRBJ2-5
CASSDSGGKETQYF
TGTGCCAGCAGCGATAGCGGGGGGAAAGAGACCCAGTACTTC
>TRBV7-9|16|many|.|TRBJ2-5
CASSLMRWGDQETQYF
TGTGCCAGCAGCTTAATGAGGTGGGGCGACCAAGAGACCCAGTACTTC
>TRBV20-1|14|many|.|TRBJ1-2
CSAIAHPGREGYTF
TGCAGTGCCATAGCCCACCCGGGCAGGGAAGGCTACACCTTC
>TRBV30|12|many|.|TRBJ2-7
CAWSRQPYEQYF
TGTGCCTGGTCGCGGCAGCCCTACGAGCAGTACTTC
>TRBV20-1|13|few|.|TRBJ1-2
CSSTQIRAYGYTF
TGCAGTTCGACCCAAATTCGGGCTTATGGCTACACCTTC
>TRBV5-1|14|many|.|TRBJ2-3
CASSLLQNTDTQYF
TGCGCCAGCAGCTTGTTGCAGAACACAGATACGCAGTATTTT
>TRBV15|15|many|TRBD1|TRBJ1-2
CATSRPDRGDYGYTF
TGTGCCACCAGCAGGCCGGACAGGGGGGACTATGGCTACACCTTC
>TRBV6-2/TRBV6-3|19|many|.|TRBJ2-3
CASTDALYKTEDGTDTQYF
TGTGCCAGCACCGACGCACTTTACAAGACAGAGGATGGCACAGATACGCAGTATTTT
>TRBV30|13|many|.|TRBJ2-7
CAWSDDRSYEQYF
TGTGCCTGGAGTGACGACAGGTCCTACGAGCAGTACTTC
>TRBV19|11|few|.|TRBJ2-5
CASSIKETQYF
TGTGCCAGTAGTATCAAAGAGACCCAGTACTTC
>TRBV20-1|15|.|.|TRBJ2-5
CSASFPRRGQETQYF
TGCAGTGCTAGTTTTCCGAGACGGGGTCAAGAGACCCAGTACTTC
>TRBV3-1|15|many|.|TRBJ2-3
CASSYRERGTDTQYF
TGTGCCAGCAGCTACCGGGAGCGGGGCACAGATACGCAGTATTTT